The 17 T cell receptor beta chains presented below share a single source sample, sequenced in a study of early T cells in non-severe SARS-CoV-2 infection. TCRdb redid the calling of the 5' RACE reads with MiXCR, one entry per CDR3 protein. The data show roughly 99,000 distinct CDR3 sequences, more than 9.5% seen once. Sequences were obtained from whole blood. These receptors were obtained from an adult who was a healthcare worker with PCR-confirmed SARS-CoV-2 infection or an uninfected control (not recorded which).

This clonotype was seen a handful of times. The CDR3 coding sequence is TGTGCCAGCAGCTCCACCGCCGTAGGAACCCAACTAGCCAAAAACATTCAGTACTTC. Protein sequence: CASSSTAVGTQLAKNIQYF. V is TRBV12-3 or TRBV12-4 and J is TRBJ2-4; D is uncertain. The V gene lost 6 bases and the J gene lost 0 bases, with 24 bases spanning the gap. The CDR3 spans 19 residues.

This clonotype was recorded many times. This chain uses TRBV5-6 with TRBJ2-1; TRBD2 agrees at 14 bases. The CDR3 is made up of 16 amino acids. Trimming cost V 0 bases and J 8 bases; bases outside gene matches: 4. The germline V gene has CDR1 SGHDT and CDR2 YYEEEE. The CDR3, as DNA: TGTGCCAGCAGCTTGGTGACTAGCGGGAGGGTCCATGAGCAGTTCTTC. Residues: CASSLVTSGRVHEQFF.

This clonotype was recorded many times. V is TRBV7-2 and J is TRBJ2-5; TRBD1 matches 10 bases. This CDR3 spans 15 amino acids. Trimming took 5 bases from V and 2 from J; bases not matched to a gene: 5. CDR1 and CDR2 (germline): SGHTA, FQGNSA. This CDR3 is CASSRPGQGQETQYF. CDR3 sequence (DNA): TGTGCCAGCAGCCGACCGGGACAGGGGCAAGAGACCCAGTACTTC.

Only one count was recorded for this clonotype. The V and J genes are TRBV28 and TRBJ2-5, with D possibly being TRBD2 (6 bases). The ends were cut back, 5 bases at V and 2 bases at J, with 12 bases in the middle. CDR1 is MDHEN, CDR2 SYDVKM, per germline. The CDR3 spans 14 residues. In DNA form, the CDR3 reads TGTGCCAGCAGTCTCGGGAGAACTCAAGAGACCCAGTACTTC. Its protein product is CASSLGRTQETQYF.

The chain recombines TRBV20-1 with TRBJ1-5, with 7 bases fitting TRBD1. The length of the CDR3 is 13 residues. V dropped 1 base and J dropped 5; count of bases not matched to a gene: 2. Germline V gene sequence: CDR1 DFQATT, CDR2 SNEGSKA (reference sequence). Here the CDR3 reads CSARATGDQPQHF. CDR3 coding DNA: TGCAGTGCTAGAGCAACAGGGGATCAGCCCCAGCATTTT.

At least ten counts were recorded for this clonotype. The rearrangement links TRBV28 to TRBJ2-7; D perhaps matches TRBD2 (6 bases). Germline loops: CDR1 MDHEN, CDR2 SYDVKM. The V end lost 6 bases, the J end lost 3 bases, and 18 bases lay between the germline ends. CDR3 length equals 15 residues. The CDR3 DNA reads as TGTGCCAGCAGCCAAAGCGGGTCGACCCTCTACGAGCAGTACTTC. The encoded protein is CASSQSGSTLYEQYF.

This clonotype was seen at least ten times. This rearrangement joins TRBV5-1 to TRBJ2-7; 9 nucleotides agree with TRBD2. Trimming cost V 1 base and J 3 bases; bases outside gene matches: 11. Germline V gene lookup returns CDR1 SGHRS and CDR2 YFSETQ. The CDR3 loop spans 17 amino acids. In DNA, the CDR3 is TGCGCCAGCAGCTTGTCTAGCGGGGACTCTTCCCGCTACGAGCAGTACTTC. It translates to CASSLSSGDSSRYEQYF.

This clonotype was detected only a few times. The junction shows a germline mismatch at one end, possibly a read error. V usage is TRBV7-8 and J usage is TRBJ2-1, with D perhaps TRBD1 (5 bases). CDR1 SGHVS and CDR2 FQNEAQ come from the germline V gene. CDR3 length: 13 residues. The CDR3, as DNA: TGTGCCGGCAGCTTACTCAGGGCGAATGAGCAGTTCTTC. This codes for CAGSLLRANEQFF.

CDR3 protein: CSAKREFNEQFF. The CDR3 coding sequence is TGCAGTGCGAAGCGGGAGTTCAATGAGCAGTTCTTC. The rearrangement links TRBV20-1 to TRBJ2-1; 8 bases line up with TRBD2. V trimming: 6 bases; J trimming: 6 bases; junction bases outside the gene matches: 4. Looked up from germline, CDR1 is DFQATT and CDR2 is SNEGSKA (reference sequence). This CDR3 is built from 12 residues.

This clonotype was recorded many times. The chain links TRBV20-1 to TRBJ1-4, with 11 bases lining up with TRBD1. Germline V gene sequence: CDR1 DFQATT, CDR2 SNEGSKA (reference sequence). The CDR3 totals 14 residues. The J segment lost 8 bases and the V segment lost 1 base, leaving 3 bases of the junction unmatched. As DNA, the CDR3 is TGCAGTGCTAGAGCCGGGACAGGGGGAGAAAAACTGTTTTTT. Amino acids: CSARAGTGGEKLFF.

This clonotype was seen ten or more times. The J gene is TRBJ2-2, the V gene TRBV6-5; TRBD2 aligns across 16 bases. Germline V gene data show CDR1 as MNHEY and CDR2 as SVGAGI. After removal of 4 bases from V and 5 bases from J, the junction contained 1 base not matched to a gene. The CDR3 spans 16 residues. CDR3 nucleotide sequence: TGTGCCAGCAGTTCGGGACTAGCGGGAGGGACCGGGGAGCTGTTTTTT. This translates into CASSSGLAGGTGELFF.

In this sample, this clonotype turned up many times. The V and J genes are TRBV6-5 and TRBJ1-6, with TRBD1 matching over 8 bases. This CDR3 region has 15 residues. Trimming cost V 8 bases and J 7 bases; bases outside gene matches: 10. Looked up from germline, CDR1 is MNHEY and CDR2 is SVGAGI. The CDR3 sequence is CASRPMGTGNSPLHF. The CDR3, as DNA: TGTGCCAGCCGACCAATGGGGACAGGAAATTCACCCCTCCACTTT.

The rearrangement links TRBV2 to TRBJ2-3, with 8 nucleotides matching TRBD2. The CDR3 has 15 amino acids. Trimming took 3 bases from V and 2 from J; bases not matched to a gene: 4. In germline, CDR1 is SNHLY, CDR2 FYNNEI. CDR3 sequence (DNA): TGTGCCAGCAGTGATCGACTAGCGTACACAGATACGCAGTATTTT. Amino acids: CASSDRLAYTDTQYF.

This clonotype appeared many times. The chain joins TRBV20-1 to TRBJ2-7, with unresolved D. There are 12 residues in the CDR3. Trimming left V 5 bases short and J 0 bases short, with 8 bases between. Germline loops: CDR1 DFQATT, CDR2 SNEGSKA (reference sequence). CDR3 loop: CSAGDNSYEQYF. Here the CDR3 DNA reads TGCAGTGCTGGCGACAACTCCTACGAGCAGTACTTC.

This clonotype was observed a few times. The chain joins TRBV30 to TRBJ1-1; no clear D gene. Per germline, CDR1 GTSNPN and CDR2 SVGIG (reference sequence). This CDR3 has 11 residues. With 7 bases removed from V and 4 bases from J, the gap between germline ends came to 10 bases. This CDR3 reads CAYNRGTEAFF. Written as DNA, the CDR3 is TGTGCCTACAACAGAGGCACTGAAGCTTTCTTT.

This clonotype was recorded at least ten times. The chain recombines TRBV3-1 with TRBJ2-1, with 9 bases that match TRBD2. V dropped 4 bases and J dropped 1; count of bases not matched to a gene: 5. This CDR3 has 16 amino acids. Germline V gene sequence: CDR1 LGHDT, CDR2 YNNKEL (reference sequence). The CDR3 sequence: CASSRLSGRSYNEQFF. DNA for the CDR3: TGTGCCAGCAGCCGCCTTAGCGGGAGATCCTACAATGAGCAGTTCTTC.

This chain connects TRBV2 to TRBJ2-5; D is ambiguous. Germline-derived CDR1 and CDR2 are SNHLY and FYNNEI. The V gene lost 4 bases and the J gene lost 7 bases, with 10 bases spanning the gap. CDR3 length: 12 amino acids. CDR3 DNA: TGTGCCAGCAGTGGGGATAGAGGGACCCAGTACTTC. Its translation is CASSGDRGTQYF.